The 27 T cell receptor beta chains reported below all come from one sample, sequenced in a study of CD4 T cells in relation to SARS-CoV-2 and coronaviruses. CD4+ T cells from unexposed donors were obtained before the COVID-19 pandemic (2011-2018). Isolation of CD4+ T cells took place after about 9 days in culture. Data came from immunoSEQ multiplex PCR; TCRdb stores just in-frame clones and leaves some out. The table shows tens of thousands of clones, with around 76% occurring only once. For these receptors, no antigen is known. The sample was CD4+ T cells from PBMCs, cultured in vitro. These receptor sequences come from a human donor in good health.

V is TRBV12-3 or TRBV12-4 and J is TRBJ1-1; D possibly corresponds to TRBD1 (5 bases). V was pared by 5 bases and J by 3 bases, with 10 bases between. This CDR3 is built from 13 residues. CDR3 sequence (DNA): TGTGCCAGCAGTCCCAGGGAGGACACTGAAGCTTTCTTT. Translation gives CASSPREDTEAFF.

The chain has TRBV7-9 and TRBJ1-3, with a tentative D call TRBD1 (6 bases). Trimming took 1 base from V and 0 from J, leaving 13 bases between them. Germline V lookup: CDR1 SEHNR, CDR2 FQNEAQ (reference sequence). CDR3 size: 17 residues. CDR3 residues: CASSLEGGQISGNTIYF. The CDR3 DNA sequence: TGTGCCAGCAGCTTAGAGGGGGGACAAATCTCTGGAAACACCATATATTTT.

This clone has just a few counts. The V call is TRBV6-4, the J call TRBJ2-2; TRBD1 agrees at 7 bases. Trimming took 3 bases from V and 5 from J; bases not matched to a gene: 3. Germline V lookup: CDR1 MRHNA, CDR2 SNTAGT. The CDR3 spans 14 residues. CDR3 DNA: TGTGCCAGCAGTGAAACAGGGGAAACCGGGGAGCTGTTTTTT. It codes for CASSETGETGELFF.

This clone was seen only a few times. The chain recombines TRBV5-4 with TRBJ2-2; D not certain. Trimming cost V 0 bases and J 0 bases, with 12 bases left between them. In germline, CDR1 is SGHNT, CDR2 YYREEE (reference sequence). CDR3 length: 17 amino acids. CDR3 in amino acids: CASSLVMVGTNTGELFF. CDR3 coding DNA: TGTGCCAGCAGCTTGGTTATGGTGGGGACGAACACCGGGGAGCTGTTTTTT.

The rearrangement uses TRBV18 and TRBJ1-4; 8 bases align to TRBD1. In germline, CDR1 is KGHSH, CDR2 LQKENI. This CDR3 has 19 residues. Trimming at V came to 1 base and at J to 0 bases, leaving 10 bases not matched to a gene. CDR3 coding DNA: TGTGCCAGCTCACCACGAAACTTACTACAGGGGGCAACTAATGAAAAACTGTTTTTT. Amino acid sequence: CASSPRNLLQGATNEKLFF.

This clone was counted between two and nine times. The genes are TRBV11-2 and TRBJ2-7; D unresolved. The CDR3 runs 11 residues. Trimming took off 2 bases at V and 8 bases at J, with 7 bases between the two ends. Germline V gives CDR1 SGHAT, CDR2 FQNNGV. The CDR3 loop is CASSLRTQQYF. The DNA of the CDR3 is TGTGCCAGCAGCTTACGAACGCAGCAGTACTTC.

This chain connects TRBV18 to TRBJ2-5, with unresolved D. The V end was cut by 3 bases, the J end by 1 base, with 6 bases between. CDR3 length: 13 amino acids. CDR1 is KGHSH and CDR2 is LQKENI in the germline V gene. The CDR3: CASSPGPQETQYF. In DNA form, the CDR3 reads TGTGCCAGCTCACCTGGTCCCCAAGAGACCCAGTACTTC.

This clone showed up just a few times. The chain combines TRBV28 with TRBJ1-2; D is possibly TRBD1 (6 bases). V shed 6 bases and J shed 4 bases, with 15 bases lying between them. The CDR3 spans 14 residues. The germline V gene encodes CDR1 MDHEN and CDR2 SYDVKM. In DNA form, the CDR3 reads TGTGCCAGCAGCCCTCCCCCGGACAGCTATGGCTACACCTTC. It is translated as CASSPPPDSYGYTF.

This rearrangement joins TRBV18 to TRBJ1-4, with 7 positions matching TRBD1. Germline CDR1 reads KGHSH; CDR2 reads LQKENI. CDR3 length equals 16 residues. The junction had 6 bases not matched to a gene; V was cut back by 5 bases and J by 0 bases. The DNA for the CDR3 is TGTGCCAGCTCAACGGGACAGACGACAACTAATGAAAAACTGTTTTTT. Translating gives CASSTGQTTTNEKLFF. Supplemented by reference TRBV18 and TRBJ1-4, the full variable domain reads NAGVMQNPRHLVRRRGQEARLRCSPMKGHSHVYWYRQLPEEGLKFMVYLQKENIIDESGMPKERFSAEFPKEGPSILRIQQVVRGDSAAYFCASSTGQTTTNEKLFFGSGTQLSVL.

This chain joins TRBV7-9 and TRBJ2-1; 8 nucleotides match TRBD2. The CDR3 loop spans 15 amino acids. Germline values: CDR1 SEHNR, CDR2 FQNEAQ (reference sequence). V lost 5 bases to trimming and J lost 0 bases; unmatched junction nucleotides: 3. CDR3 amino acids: CASSRGGSSYNEQFF. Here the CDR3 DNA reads TGTGCCAGCAGCCGGGGGGGGAGCTCCTACAATGAGCAGTTCTTC.

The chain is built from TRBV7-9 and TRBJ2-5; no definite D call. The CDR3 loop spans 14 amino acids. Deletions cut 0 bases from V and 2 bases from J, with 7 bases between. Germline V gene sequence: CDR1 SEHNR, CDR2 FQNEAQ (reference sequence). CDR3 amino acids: CASSLAAAQETQYF. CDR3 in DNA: TGTGCCAGCAGCTTAGCGGCAGCTCAAGAGACCCAGTACTTC.

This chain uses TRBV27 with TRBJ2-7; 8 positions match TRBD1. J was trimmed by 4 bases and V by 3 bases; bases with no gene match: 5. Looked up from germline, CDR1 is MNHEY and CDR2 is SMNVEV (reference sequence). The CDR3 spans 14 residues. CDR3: CASSFSDRAYEQYF. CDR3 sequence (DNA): TGTGCCAGCAGTTTTTCGGACAGGGCGTACGAGCAGTACTTC.

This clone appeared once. The CDR3 here is CASSPGQHSYGYTF. The CDR3 DNA reads TGTGCCAGTAGCCCGGGACAGCACAGCTATGGCTACACCTTC. The V call is TRBV19, the J call TRBJ1-2; 7 positions agree with TRBD1. This CDR3 is built from 14 residues. V was pared by 6 bases and J by 4 bases, with 8 bases of the junction left unmatched. Per the germline V gene, CDR1 is LNHDA and CDR2 is SQIVND (reference sequence).

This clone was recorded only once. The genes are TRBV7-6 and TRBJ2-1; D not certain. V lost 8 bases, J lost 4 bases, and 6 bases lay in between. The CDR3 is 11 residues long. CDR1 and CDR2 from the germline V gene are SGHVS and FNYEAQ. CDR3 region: CASGRYNEQFF. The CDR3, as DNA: TGTGCCAGCGGCCGTTACAATGAGCAGTTCTTC.

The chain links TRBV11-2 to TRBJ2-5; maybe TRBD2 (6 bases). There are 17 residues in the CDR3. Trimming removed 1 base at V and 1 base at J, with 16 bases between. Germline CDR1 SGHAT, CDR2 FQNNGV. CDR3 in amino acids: CASSLVLASVVQETQYF. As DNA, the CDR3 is TGTGCCAGCAGCTTAGTTTTGGCTAGCGTTGTCCAAGAGACCCAGTACTTC. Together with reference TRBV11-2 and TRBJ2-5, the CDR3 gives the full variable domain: EAGVAQSPRYKIIEKRQSVAFWCNPISGHATLYWYQQILGQGPKLLIQFQNNGVVDDSQLPKDRFSAERLKGVDSTLKIQPAKLEDSAVYLCASSLVLASVVQETQYFGPGTRLLVL.

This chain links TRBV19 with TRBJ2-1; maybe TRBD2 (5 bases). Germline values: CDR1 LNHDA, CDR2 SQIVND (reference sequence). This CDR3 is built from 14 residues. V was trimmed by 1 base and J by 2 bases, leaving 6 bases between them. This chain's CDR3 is CASSIGRTYNEQFF. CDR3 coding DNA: TGTGCCAGTAGTATAGGGAGGACCTACAATGAGCAGTTCTTC.

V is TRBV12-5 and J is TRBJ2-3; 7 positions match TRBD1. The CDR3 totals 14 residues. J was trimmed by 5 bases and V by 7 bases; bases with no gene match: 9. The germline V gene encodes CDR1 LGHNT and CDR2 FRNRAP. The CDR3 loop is CASVRDSGRDTQYF. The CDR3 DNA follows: TGTGCTAGTGTCAGGGACAGTGGGCGAGATACGCAGTATTTT.

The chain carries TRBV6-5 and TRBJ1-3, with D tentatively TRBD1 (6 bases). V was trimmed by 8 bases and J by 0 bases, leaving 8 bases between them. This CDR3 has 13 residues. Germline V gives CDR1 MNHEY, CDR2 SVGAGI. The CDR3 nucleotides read TGTGCCAGCGACAGGAACTCTGGAAACACCATATATTTT. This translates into CASDRNSGNTIYF.

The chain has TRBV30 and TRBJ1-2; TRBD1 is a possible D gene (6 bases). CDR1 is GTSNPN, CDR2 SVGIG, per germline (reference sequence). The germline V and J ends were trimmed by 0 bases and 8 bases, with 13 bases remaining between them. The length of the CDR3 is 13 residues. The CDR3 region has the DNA TGTGCCTGGAGTGTACATCGGGGGGCCGGCTACACCTTC. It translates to CAWSVHRGAGYTF.

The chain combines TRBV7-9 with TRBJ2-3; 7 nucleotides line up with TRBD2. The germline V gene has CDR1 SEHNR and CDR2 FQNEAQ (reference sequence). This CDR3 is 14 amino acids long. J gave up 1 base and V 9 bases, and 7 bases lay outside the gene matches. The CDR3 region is CARSGNEGTDTQYF. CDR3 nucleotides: TGTGCCAGGAGCGGGAACGAGGGCACAGATACGCAGTATTTT.

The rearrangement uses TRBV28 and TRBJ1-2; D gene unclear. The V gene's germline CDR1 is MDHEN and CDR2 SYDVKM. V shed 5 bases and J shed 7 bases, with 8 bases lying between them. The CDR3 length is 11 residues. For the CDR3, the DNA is TGTGCCAGCAGTCCGACGGTTGGCTACACCTTC. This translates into CASSPTVGYTF.

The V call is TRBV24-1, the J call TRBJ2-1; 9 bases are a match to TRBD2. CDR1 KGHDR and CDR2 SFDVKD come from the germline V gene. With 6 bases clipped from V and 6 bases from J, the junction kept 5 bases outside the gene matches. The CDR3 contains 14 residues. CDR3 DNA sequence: TGTGCCACCAGTCGTAGCGGGAGTCCCAATGAGCAGTTCTTC. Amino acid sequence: CATSRSGSPNEQFF.

The CDR3 DNA reads TGCAGTGCTAGTGGAGCGGGAGGCTCCTACGAGCAGTACTTC. Translated, it gives CSASGAGGSYEQYF. The genes are TRBV20-1 and TRBJ2-7; 9 bases align to TRBD2. The CDR3 has 14 amino acids. V dropped 3 bases and J dropped 0; count of bases not matched to a gene: 3. Germline V lookup: CDR1 DFQATT, CDR2 SNEGSKA (reference sequence).

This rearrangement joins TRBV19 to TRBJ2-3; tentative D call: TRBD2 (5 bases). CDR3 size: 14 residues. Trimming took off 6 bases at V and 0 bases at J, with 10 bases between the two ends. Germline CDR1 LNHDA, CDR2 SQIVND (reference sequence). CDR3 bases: TGTGCCAGTAGCGTCGGGATAAGCACAGATACGCAGTATTTT. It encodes CASSVGISTDTQYF.

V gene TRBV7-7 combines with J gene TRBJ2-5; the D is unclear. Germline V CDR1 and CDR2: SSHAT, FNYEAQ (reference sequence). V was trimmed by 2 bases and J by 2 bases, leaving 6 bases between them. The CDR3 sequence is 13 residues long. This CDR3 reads CASSLQPQETQYF. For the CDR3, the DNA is TGTGCCAGCAGCTTACAACCGCAAGAGACCCAGTACTTC.

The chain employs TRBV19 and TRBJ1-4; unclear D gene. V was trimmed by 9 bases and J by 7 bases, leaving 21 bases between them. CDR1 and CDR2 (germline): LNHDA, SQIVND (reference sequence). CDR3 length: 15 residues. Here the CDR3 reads CASQQQSFVGEKLFF. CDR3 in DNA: TGTGCCAGCCAGCAGCAGTCTTTCGTGGGTGAAAAACTGTTTTTT.

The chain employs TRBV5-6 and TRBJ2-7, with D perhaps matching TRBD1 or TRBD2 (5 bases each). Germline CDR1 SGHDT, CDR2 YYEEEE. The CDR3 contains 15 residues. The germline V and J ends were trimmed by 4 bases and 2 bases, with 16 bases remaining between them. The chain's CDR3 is CASSRWGRHPYEQYF. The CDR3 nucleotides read TGTGCCAGCAGCCGGTGGGGACGACACCCCTACGAGCAGTACTTC.